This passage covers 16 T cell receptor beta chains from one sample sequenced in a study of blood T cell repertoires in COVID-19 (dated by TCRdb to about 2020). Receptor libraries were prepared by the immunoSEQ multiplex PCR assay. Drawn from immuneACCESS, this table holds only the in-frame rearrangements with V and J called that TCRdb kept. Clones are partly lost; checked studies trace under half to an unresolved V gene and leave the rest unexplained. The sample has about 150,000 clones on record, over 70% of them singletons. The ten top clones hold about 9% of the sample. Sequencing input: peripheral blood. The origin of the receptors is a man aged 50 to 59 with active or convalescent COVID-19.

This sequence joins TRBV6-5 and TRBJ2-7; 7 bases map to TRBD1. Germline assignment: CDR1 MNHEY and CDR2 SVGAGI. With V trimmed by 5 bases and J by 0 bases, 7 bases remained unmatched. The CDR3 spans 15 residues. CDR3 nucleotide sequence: TGTGCCAGCAGTCATACAGGGGCGAGCTCCTACGAGCAGTACTTC. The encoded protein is CASSHTGASSYEQYF.

CDR3 nucleotides: TGTGCCAGCAGTTACTCCGGTGGTAAGGGGGATGGCTACACCTTC. Its translation: CASSYSGGKGDGYTF. The chain joins TRBV6-5 to TRBJ1-2; tentative D call: TRBD1 (6 bases). This CDR3 region has 15 residues. With 0 bases removed from V and 6 bases from J, the gap between germline ends came to 14 bases. The germline V gene encodes CDR1 MNHEY and CDR2 SVGAGI.

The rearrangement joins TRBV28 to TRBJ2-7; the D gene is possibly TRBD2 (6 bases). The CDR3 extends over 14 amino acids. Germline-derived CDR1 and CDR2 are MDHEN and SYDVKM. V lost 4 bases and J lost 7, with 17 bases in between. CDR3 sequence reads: CASSSGGSPREQYF. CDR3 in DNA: TGTGCCAGCAGTTCTGGAGGGAGTCCTCGGGAGCAGTACTTC.

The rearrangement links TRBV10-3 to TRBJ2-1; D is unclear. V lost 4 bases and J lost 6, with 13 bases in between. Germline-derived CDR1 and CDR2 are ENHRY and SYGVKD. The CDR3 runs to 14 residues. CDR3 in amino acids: CAISVGNSGNEQFF. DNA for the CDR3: TGTGCCATCAGTGTCGGTAATAGTGGCAATGAGCAGTTCTTC.

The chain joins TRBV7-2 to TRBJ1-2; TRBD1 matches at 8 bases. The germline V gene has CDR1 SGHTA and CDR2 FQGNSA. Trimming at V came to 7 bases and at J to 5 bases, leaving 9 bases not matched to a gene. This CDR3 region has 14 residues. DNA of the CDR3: TGTGCCAGCACACCCGGGACAGGTTTATATGGCTACACCTTC. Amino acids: CASTPGTGLYGYTF.

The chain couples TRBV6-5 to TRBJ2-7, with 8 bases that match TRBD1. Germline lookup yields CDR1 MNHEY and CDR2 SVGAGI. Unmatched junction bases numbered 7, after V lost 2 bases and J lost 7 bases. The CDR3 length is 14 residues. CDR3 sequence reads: CASSYVQGAGEQYF. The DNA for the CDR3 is TGTGCCAGCAGTTACGTGCAGGGGGCGGGAGAGCAGTACTTC.

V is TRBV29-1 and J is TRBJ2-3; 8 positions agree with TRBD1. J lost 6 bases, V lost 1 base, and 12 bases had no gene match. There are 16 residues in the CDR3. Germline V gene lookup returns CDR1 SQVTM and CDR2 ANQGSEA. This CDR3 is CSVEAPGGDSFDTQYF. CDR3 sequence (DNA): TGCAGCGTTGAAGCCCCAGGGGGCGATTCTTTCGATACGCAGTATTTT.

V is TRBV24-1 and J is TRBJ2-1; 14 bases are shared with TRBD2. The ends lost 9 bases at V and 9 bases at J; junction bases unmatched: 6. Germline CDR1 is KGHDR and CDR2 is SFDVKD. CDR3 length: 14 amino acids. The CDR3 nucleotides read TGTGCCACCTCGGGACTAGCGGGGGCGAGTGAGCAGTTCTTC. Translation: CATSGLAGASEQFF.

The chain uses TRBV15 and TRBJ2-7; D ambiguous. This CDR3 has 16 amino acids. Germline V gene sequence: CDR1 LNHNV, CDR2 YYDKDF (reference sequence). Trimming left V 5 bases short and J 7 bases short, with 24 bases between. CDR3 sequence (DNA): TGTGCCACCAGCGAGAGCCCCCCGAGTCCTATTAAGGAGCAGTACTTC. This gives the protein CATSESPPSPIKEQYF.

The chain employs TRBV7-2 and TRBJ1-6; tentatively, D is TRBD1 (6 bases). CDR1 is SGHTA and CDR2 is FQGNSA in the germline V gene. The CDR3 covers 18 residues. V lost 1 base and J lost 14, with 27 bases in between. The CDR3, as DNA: TGTGCCAGCAGCTTAGAGGGGGGGTCCCAGACCGCTATAATGTCCCTCCACTTT. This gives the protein CASSLEGGSQTAIMSLHF.

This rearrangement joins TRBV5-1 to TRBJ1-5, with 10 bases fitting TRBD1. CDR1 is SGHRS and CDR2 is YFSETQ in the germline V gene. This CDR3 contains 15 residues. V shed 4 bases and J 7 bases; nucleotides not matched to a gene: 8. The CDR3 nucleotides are TGCGCCAGCAGCGGCGGGACAGGGGTGGGCCAGCCCCAGCATTTT. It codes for CASSGGTGVGQPQHF.

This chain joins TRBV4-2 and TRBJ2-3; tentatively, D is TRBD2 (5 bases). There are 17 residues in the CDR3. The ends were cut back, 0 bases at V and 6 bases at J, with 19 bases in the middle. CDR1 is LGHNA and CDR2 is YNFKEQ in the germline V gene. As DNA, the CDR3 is TGTGCCAGCAGCCAAGACGGGGTCGCTAGCCCCTTGGATACGCAGTATTTT. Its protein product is CASSQDGVASPLDTQYF.

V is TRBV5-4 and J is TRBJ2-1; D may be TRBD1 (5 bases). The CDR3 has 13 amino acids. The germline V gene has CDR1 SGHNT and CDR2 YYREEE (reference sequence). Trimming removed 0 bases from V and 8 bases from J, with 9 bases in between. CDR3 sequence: CASSLAGSDEQFF. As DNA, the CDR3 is TGTGCCAGCAGCTTGGCAGGGTCGGATGAGCAGTTCTTC.

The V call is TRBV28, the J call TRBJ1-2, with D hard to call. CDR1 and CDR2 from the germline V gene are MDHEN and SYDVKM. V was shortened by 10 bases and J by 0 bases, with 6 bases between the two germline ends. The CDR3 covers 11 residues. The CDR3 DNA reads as TGTGCCACCGGTTCTAACTATGGCTACACCTTC. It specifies CATGSNYGYTF.

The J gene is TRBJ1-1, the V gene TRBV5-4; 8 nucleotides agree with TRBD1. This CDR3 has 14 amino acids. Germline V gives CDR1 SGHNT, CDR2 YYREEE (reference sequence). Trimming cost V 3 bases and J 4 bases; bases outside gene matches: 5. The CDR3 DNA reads TGTGCCAGCAGCTCCCGGACAGGGACCACTGAAGCTTTCTTT. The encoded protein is CASSSRTGTTEAFF. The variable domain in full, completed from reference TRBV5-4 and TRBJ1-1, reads ETGVTQSPTHLIKTRGQQVTLRCSSQSGHNTVSWYQQALGQGPQFIFQYYREEENGRGNFPPRFSGLQFPNYSSELNVNALELDDSALYLCASSSRTGTTEAFFGQGTRLTVV.

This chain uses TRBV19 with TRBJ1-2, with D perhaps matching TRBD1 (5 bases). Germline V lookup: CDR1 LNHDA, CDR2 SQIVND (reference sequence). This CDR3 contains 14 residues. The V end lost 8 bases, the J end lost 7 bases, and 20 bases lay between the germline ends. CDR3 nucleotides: TGTGCCAGTGCAGCAGGGATCTGGCGGGGTGGCTACACCTTC. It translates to CASAAGIWRGGYTF.